This TCR beta chain appears in the sequencing data of a study of cytomegalovirus exposure and HLA in healthy donors. Study in general: An analysis done earlier identified almost 120 million unique TCR beta sequences from 150 million to 200 million T cells. Falling in the Caucasian-associated ancestry cluster were roughly 80% of under 500 genotyped donors. Study-wide results and caveats: In a later analysis, HLA-C alleles had the fewest associated TCRs, DRB1 alleles the most. Sequencing depth roughly uniform across donors was assumed in presence/absence analyses.

Comment on this clone: The antigen is unknown.

The PCR made use of 60 Vbeta and 13 Jbeta primers. Sequencing was performed with immunoSEQ multiplex PCR; in TCRdb, only in-frame clones are kept and a portion is missing. This sample has some 150,000 clones, with about 80% found just once. The CDR3 contains 14 residues. Germline V CDR1 and CDR2: SGHDN, FVKESK. Trimming took 0 bases from V and 8 from J, leaving 13 bases between them. This receptor was obtained from a man aged 18 to 30 in good health and CMV-seropositive. The sequencing sample was made of PBMCs. The V call is TRBV14, the J call TRBJ1-2; D ambiguous. CDR3 coding DNA: TGTGCCAGCAGCCAAGATGACATTCTATACGGCTACACCTTC. Amino acid sequence: CASSQDDILYGYTF.